What follows is one T cell receptor beta chain and its context. Its antigen is not known. The record originates from a study of cytomegalovirus exposure and HLA in healthy donors. While unrecorded immune exposures were likely, the donors were nominally healthy when sampled. Study-level findings and limits: A missense variant in DCLRE1C was later tied to TCR beta V- and J-gene trimming. In a later analysis, specific HLA alleles were associated with 15,000 to 20,000 TCR beta sequences at a 0.05 false discovery rate.

The germline gives CDR1 MNHNY, CDR2 SVGAGI (reference sequence). CDR3 length: 12 residues. Deletions cut 2 bases from V and 9 bases from J, with 8 bases between. Primers included in the PCR were 60 Vbeta and 13 Jbeta primers. TCRdb keeps only in-frame clones here, not all; method: immunoSEQ multiplex PCR. The sample gives 110,000 to 150,000 clones, approximately 70% of which show up once; approximately 2% is in the top ten. The TCR originated in a woman aged 55-70 years in good health and CMV-seropositive. Sequenced sample: PBMCs. This chain joins TRBV6-6 and TRBJ2-1; D not certain. DNA for the CDR3: TGTGCCAGCAGTTACACCTCGGGTGAGCAGTTCTTC. Translated, it gives CASSYTSGEQFF.